The 30 T cell receptor beta chains in this list originate from one sample, sequenced in a study of Ad26.COV2.S vaccination and SARS-CoV-2 variants. Treatment of the sample: around 19 received Ad26.COV2.S at low or high dose, single or two shots; 5 received placebo; per-sample allocation not given. Day 63 following the first vaccine or placebo injection was when the samples were taken. The table came from immunoSEQ multiplex PCR; TCRdb's copy has only in-frame clones and leaves some out. Counted here are around 450,000 clones, 90% occurring once; the ten biggest clones make up 9.5% to 15%. The source material was peripheral blood, sampled in a trial of Ad26.COV2.S vaccine versus placebo. Every receptor here comes from a person aged 18-65 years who received the Ad26.COV2.S COVID-19 vaccine or a placebo.

The V call is TRBV6-5, the J call TRBJ1-2; TRBD1 might be the D (5 bases). The CDR3 sequence is 11 residues long. Trimming pared 6 bases from V and 4 bases from J, leaving 6 bases between. Germline CDR1 reads MNHEY; CDR2 reads SVGAGI. DNA for the CDR3: TGTGCCAGCAGGGGGGGCTATGGCTACACCTTC. Its protein is CASRGGYGYTF.

The CDR3 loop is CASSLGSPREQYF. The DNA for the CDR3 is TGTGCCAGCAGTTTGGGGAGCCCCCGGGAGCAGTACTTC. J is TRBJ2-7 and V is TRBV28, with a weak D call TRBD2 (5 bases). Deletions cut 3 bases from V and 7 bases from J, with 13 bases between. Germline lookup yields CDR1 MDHEN and CDR2 SYDVKM. CDR3 length equals 13 residues.

The chain has TRBV5-1 and TRBJ2-6; D is unclear. This CDR3 spans 16 amino acids. Trimming shortened V by 4 bases and J by 4 bases, and 15 bases separated the two germline ends. Germline CDR1 is SGHRS and CDR2 is YFSETQ. As DNA, the CDR3 is TGCGCCAGCAGCAAATCGTCCGGGTCAGGGGCCAACGTCCTGACTTTC. Protein product: CASSKSSGSGANVLTF.

V usage is TRBV2 and J usage is TRBJ2-7, with TRBD2 matching 9 bases. CDR1 is SNHLY, CDR2 FYNNEI, per germline. The ends lost 9 bases at V and 5 bases at J; junction bases unmatched: 5. The CDR3 contains 12 residues. The CDR3 region is CARGTSPDEQYF. The CDR3 region has the DNA TGTGCCAGGGGGACTAGCCCTGACGAGCAGTACTTC.

The chain's CDR3 is CSAGVETQYF. DNA of the CDR3: TGCAGTGCTGGAGTGGAGACCCAGTACTTC. The chain carries TRBV20-1 and TRBJ2-5; D is undetermined. Trimming took off 5 bases at V and 5 bases at J, with 6 bases between the two ends. The CDR3 loop spans 10 amino acids. The V gene's germline CDR1 is DFQATT and CDR2 SNEGSKA (reference sequence).

The V and J genes are TRBV7-9 and TRBJ2-7; D gene uncertain. The CDR3 sequence is 16 residues long. Germline V gene lookup returns CDR1 SEHNR and CDR2 FQNEAQ (reference sequence). The germline V and J ends were trimmed by 2 bases and 4 bases, with 18 bases remaining between them. CDR3 amino acids: CASSLSETYTAYEQYF. Here the CDR3 DNA reads TGTGCCAGCAGCTTATCCGAGACCTACACCGCATACGAGCAGTACTTC. The full variable domain, completed using reference TRBV7-9 and TRBJ2-7, is DTGVSQNPRHKITKRGQNVTFRCDPISEHNRLYWYRQTLGQGPEFLTYFQNEAQLEKSRLLSDRFSAERPKGSFSTLEIQRTEQGDSAMYLCASSLSETYTAYEQYFGPGTRLTVT.

V and J are TRBV2 and TRBJ2-1, with TRBD1 identical over 9 bases. Germline assignment: CDR1 SNHLY and CDR2 FYNNEI. This CDR3 is built from 15 residues. With V trimmed by 2 bases and J by 7 bases, 6 bases remained unmatched. For the CDR3, the DNA is TGTGCCAGCAGTGAACCGGGACAGGGATCAAATGAGCAGTTCTTC. This encodes CASSEPGQGSNEQFF.

This CDR3 reads CASSGNGGTTDTQYF. For the CDR3, the DNA is TGTGCCAGCTCCGGGAATGGCGGGACCACAGATACGCAGTATTTT. The chain joins TRBV6-5 to TRBJ2-3, with D maybe TRBD2 (6 bases). The V gene's germline CDR1 is MNHEY and CDR2 SVGAGI. CDR3 length: 15 amino acids. The germline V and J ends were trimmed by 8 bases and 2 bases, with 17 bases remaining between them.

J is TRBJ2-2 and V is TRBV4-1, with 9 bases fitting TRBD2. The CDR3 runs 16 residues. Germline V CDR1 and CDR2: MGHRA, YSYEKL. V lost 1 base to trimming and J lost 6 bases; unmatched junction nucleotides: 6. This CDR3 is CASSQAGGRASGELFF. The CDR3 DNA follows: TGCGCCAGCAGCCAAGCTGGCGGGAGGGCCTCCGGGGAGCTGTTTTTT.

This CDR3 is CASSWRDRRNQPQHF. DNA for the CDR3: TGTGCCAGCAGTTGGAGAGACAGGCGAAATCAGCCCCAGCATTTT. The chain employs TRBV28 and TRBJ1-5, with TRBD1 as a possible D gene (6 bases). The V end lost 4 bases, the J end lost 4 bases, and 14 bases lay between the germline ends. In germline, CDR1 is MDHEN, CDR2 SYDVKM. The CDR3 runs to 15 residues.

The chain is built from TRBV5-1 and TRBJ2-1; D assignment may be TRBD1 or TRBD2 (5 bases each). V lost 0 bases and J lost 8, with 18 bases in between. The germline CDR1 and CDR2 sequences are SGHRS and YFSETQ. The CDR3 length is 16 residues. The DNA of the CDR3 is TGCGCCAGCAGCTTGGCCGGGACCCACCCCTCCGATGAGCAGTTCTTC. It is translated as CASSLAGTHPSDEQFF.

V and J are TRBV7-9 and TRBJ2-3; 7 positions agree with TRBD2. Germline CDR1 is SEHNR and CDR2 is FQNEAQ (reference sequence). The length of the CDR3 is 17 residues. The trim removed 5 bases at V and 3 bases at J, leaving 14 bases unmatched. This chain's CDR3 is CASSPPRVLAETDTQYF. CDR3 sequence (DNA): TGTGCCAGCAGCCCTCCGAGGGTGCTAGCGGAGACAGATACGCAGTATTTT.

The chain joins TRBV3-1 (or the pseudogene TRBV3-2) to TRBJ2-2; 8 bases fit TRBD1. The germline CDR1 and CDR2 sequences are LGHDT and YNNKEL (reference sequence). CDR3 length: 15 amino acids. Losses at the gene ends were 4 bases for V and 7 bases for J; bases not matched to a gene: 8. The CDR3 here is CASSRGQGTVGELFF. The CDR3 bases are TGTGCCAGCAGCCGAGGACAGGGTACGGTCGGGGAGCTGTTTTTT.

The chain employs TRBV28 and TRBJ1-5; 7 nucleotides match TRBD1. Germline CDR1 is MDHEN and CDR2 is SYDVKM. The ends lost 2 bases at V and 6 bases at J; junction bases unmatched: 4. CDR3 size: 14 residues. CDR3 residues: CASSLTDRAQPQHF. The CDR3 DNA sequence: TGTGCCAGCAGTTTAACCGACAGGGCTCAGCCCCAGCATTTT.

The genes are TRBV5-4 and TRBJ2-1; TRBD2 agrees at 8 bases. The V and J ends lost 4 bases and 0 bases, in that order; junction bases with no gene match: 9. Germline loops: CDR1 SGHNT, CDR2 YYREEE (reference sequence). CDR3 size: 17 residues. In DNA, the CDR3 is TGTGCCAGCAGCCGATCCCCAAGCGGGAGCTCCTACAATGAGCAGTTCTTC. This gives the protein CASSRSPSGSSYNEQFF. Based on the CDR3 plus reference TRBV5-4 and TRBJ2-1, the full variable domain is ETGVTQSPTHLIKTRGQQVTLRCSSQSGHNTVSWYQQALGQGPQFIFQYYREEENGRGNFPPRFSGLQFPNYSSELNVNALELDDSALYLCASSRSPSGSSYNEQFFGPGTRLTVL.

V usage is TRBV9 and J usage is TRBJ1-5; D unresolved. CDR1 SGDLS and CDR2 YYNGEE come from the germline V gene. Deletions cut 0 bases from V and 1 base from J, with 14 bases between. The CDR3 extends over 17 amino acids. The CDR3: CASSVGSDTGSNQPQHF. The CDR3 DNA follows: TGTGCCAGCAGCGTAGGGTCAGACACTGGAAGCAATCAGCCCCAGCATTTT.

The chain links TRBV18 to TRBJ1-5, with a possible D match to TRBD1 (5 bases). V was shortened by 5 bases and J by 4 bases, with 9 bases between the two germline ends. The CDR3 length is 13 residues. Germline loops: CDR1 KGHSH, CDR2 LQKENI. The CDR3 is CASSGGGNQPQHF. The CDR3 bases are TGTGCCAGCTCAGGGGGAGGGAATCAGCCCCAGCATTTT.

V and J are TRBV12-3 or TRBV12-4 and TRBJ2-1, with D tentatively TRBD1 or TRBD2 (5 bases each). The CDR3 contains 13 residues. Trimming stripped 8 bases from V and 1 base from J, with 9 bases between. This chain's CDR3 is CASGTDSYNEQFF. CDR3 nucleotides: TGTGCCAGCGGGACGGATTCCTACAATGAGCAGTTCTTC.

This chain links TRBV9 with TRBJ2-7, with 8 bases lining up with TRBD2. The V gene end was trimmed by 0 bases and the J gene end by 7 bases; junction bases not matched to a gene: 12. Germline CDR1 SGDLS, CDR2 YYNGEE. The CDR3 is 16 residues long. This chain's CDR3 is CASSVGMGSGIYEQYF. Here the CDR3 DNA reads TGTGCCAGCAGCGTAGGGATGGGTAGCGGGATCTATGAGCAGTACTTC. Variable domain in full (rest from reference TRBV9 and TRBJ2-7): DSGVTQTPKHLITATGQRVTLRCSPRSGDLSVYWYQQSLDQGLQFLIQYYNGEERAKGNILERFSAQQFPDLHSELNLSSLELGDSALYFCASSVGMGSGIYEQYFGPGTRLTVT.

The chain employs TRBV6-8 and TRBJ2-7, with 11 bases identical to TRBD2. The germline V gene encodes CDR1 MNHGY and CDR2 SAAAGT. Losses at the gene ends were 5 bases for V and 2 bases for J; bases not matched to a gene: 5. This CDR3 region has 15 residues. CDR3 region: CASSPGTSGTYEQYF. The CDR3 region has the DNA TGTGCCAGCAGTCCCGGGACTAGCGGTACCTACGAGCAGTACTTC.

The rearrangement joins TRBV9 to TRBJ2-2, with D tentatively TRBD1 (6 bases). Deletions cut 3 bases from V and 2 bases from J, with 11 bases between. CDR1 and CDR2 from the germline V gene are SGDLS and YYNGEE. This CDR3 comprises 15 residues. CDR3 DNA: TGTGCCAGCAGCGCCTCGACAGGAAACACCGGGGAGCTGTTTTTT. Protein product: CASSASTGNTGELFF.

The chain is built from TRBV6-2 or TRBV6-3 and TRBJ2-7; D might be TRBD1 (6 bases). With 0 bases removed from V and 0 bases from J, the gap between germline ends came to 12 bases. Germline CDR1 reads MNHEY; CDR2 reads SVGEGT. The CDR3 runs 16 residues. As DNA, the CDR3 is TGTGCCAGCAGTTACTCGATATCAGGGGACTCCTACGAGCAGTACTTC. Its translation: CASSYSISGDSYEQYF.

This chain uses TRBV7-9 with TRBJ1-3, with no clear D. Deletions cut 6 bases from V and 0 bases from J, with 12 bases between. The CDR3 sequence is 15 residues long. The germline V gene encodes CDR1 SEHNR and CDR2 FQNEAQ (reference sequence). The CDR3: CASSYGPSSGNTIYF. The CDR3 DNA reads TGTGCCAGCAGTTACGGGCCGAGCTCTGGAAACACCATATATTTT.

The chain carries TRBV18 and TRBJ2-7; 14 bases align to TRBD2. Germline CDR1 is KGHSH and CDR2 is LQKENI. Trimming cost V 4 bases and J 3 bases; bases outside gene matches: 11. This CDR3 is 18 amino acids long. CDR3: CASSRPGLAGEKGYEQYF. For the CDR3, the DNA is TGTGCCAGCTCACGACCGGGACTAGCGGGAGAAAAGGGCTACGAGCAGTACTTC.

The chain combines TRBV10-1 with TRBJ1-4; unclear D gene. The CDR3 contains 10 residues. Trimming took off 9 bases at V and 11 bases at J, with 10 bases between the two ends. Germline assignment: CDR1 WNHNN and CDR2 SYGVQD (reference sequence). CDR3 in amino acids: CARGLRKLFF. In DNA, the CDR3 is TGCGCCAGGGGTTTACGGAAACTGTTTTTT.

This chain links TRBV7-2 with TRBJ2-7; D not certain. Germline V gene sequence: CDR1 SGHTA, CDR2 FQGNSA. The CDR3 totals 12 residues. The V end was cut by 5 bases, the J end by 6 bases, with 11 bases between. CDR3: CASSPGWPEQYF. The CDR3 DNA sequence: TGTGCCAGCAGCCCCGGATGGCCCGAGCAGTACTTC.

This clone was counted a few times. The V gene is TRBV27, the J gene TRBJ2-3; D is unclear. The CDR3 runs to 17 residues. From germline, CDR1 is MNHEY and CDR2 SMNVEV (reference sequence). Trimming cost V 6 bases and J 4 bases, with 23 bases left between them. CDR3 residues: CASRSHSPIRSADTQYF. CDR3 nucleotides: TGTGCCAGCAGATCCCATTCTCCGATTCGCTCGGCAGATACGCAGTATTTT.

The gene calls are TRBV19 and TRBJ1-2; D is undetermined. Per the germline V gene, CDR1 is LNHDA and CDR2 is SQIVND (reference sequence). This CDR3 is 15 amino acids long. Trimming left V 5 bases short and J 2 bases short, with 15 bases between. This CDR3 reads CASSPFSGKNYGYTF. As DNA, the CDR3 is TGTGCCAGTAGTCCTTTTTCGGGAAAGAACTATGGCTACACCTTC.

This chain uses TRBV6-6 with TRBJ1-6; weak D call: TRBD1 (6 bases). The CDR3 contains 15 residues. Germline CDR1 MNHNY, CDR2 SVGAGI (reference sequence). Trimming took 3 bases from V and 7 from J, leaving 13 bases between them. The CDR3 reads CASSYGQNENSPLHF. DNA of the CDR3: TGTGCCAGCAGTTATGGACAGAATGAGAATTCACCCCTCCACTTT.

V is TRBV7-2 and J is TRBJ2-1, with 9 bases lining up with TRBD2. Germline CDR1 SGHTA, CDR2 FQGNSA. The trim removed 3 bases at V and 5 bases at J, leaving 11 bases unmatched. CDR3 size: 17 residues. The CDR3 nucleotides are TGTGCCAGCAGCTTCCGGGCACTAGCGGGTAGGGACAATGAGCAGTTCTTC. Its translation is CASSFRALAGRDNEQFF.